This entry describes one TCR beta chain. The antigen remains undetermined. The data were obtained in a study of CD8+ T cells in alopecia areata. Notes on the study in general: Having just one nonresponder leaves the connection between baseline CD8+ expansion and response unresolved.

Isolated RNA was reverse transcribed into cDNA used as the sequencing template. Measured with immunoSEQ multiplex PCR; TCRdb has only the in-frame clones, and not every one. Seen here are roughly 180,000 clones, 53% observed once, and the top ten hold roughly 10%. The treatment here: oral pan-JAK inhibitor, 5-10 mg twice daily. This receptor was obtained from a human donor with alopecia areata. The sample here was CD8+ T cells sorted from blood, taken at week 24, from a patient treated with tofacitinib.

The CDR3, as DNA: TGTGCCAGCAGGTTTAGGGAGTTTGCTTTCTTT. Translated, it gives CASRFREFAFF. The V and J genes are TRBV6-5 and TRBJ1-1; D gene ambiguous. The germline gives CDR1 MNHEY, CDR2 SVGAGI. The CDR3 runs 11 residues. The V and J ends lost 6 bases and 11 bases respectively, with 13 bases between them.